These 7 T cell receptor beta chains were all obtained from the same sample, sequenced in a study of shared clonotypes between healthy human individuals. TCRdb's copy holds only in-frame clones and misses some; the assay was immunoSEQ multiplex PCR. There are some 900,000 clones in the sample; over 60% occur only once, and around 1.5% lies in the top ten. The sequenced sample was memory CD4+ T cells sorted from blood. Regarding subset: CD45RA-negative fraction. The source is a man aged 18-30 years in good health.

The rearrangement links TRBV13 to TRBJ2-7, with unresolved D. The CDR3 extends over 14 amino acids. Trimming left V 5 bases short and J 7 bases short, with 18 bases between. The V gene's germline CDR1 is PRHDT and CDR2 FYEKMQ (reference sequence). The CDR3: CASSPRVTLGEQYF. CDR3 coding DNA: TGTGCCAGCAGCCCAAGGGTCACGTTGGGGGAGCAGTACTTC.

This chain uses TRBV28 with TRBJ2-7; TRBD2 agrees at 10 bases. CDR3 length: 14 residues. Germline lookup yields CDR1 MDHEN and CDR2 SYDVKM. V dropped 6 bases and J dropped 3; count of bases not matched to a gene: 5. CDR3 region: CASRASGGDYEQYF. CDR3 DNA: TGTGCCAGCAGGGCTAGCGGGGGTGACTACGAGCAGTACTTC. Filled out from reference TRBV28 and TRBJ2-7, the complete variable domain reads DVKVTQSSRYLVKRTGEKVFLECVQDMDHENMFWYRQDPGLGLRLIYFSYDVKMKEKGDIPEGYSVSREKKERFSLILESASTNQTSMYLCASRASGGDYEQYFGPGTRLTVT.

The genes are TRBV10-2 and TRBJ1-1; no reliable D call. V dropped 2 bases and J dropped 8 bases, with 12 bases sitting between them. CDR1 WSHSY and CDR2 SAAADI come from the germline V gene. This CDR3 has 13 residues. The CDR3 protein is CASSEGLEMEAFF. CDR3 DNA: TGCGCCAGCAGTGAGGGACTGGAAATGGAAGCTTTCTTT.

Only one count was recorded for this clone. The CDR3 region is CASRRAGGPDEQYF. DNA for the CDR3: TGTGCCAGCCGAAGAGCGGGAGGGCCCGACGAGCAGTACTTC. The J gene is TRBJ2-7, the V gene TRBV6-6, with 10 bases fitting TRBD2. The CDR3 extends over 14 amino acids. Germline-derived CDR1 and CDR2 are MNHNY and SVGAGI (reference sequence). The V segment lost 8 bases and the J segment 5 bases; nucleotides outside the gene matches: 9.

The chain links TRBV7-2 to TRBJ2-1; 8 bases map to TRBD2. Germline V gene data show CDR1 as SGHTA and CDR2 as FQGNSA. This CDR3 comprises 17 residues. J lost 7 bases, V lost 6 bases, and 17 bases had no gene match. This CDR3 is CASRVASGREGHNEQFF. CDR3 in DNA: TGTGCCAGCAGAGTAGCATCGGGTCGGGAGGGCCATAATGAGCAGTTCTTC.

V gene TRBV30 combines with J gene TRBJ2-4; 9 bases match TRBD1. The CDR3 spans 14 residues. Per germline, CDR1 GTSNPN and CDR2 SVGIG (reference sequence). Losses at the gene ends were 7 bases for V and 1 base for J; bases not matched to a gene: 5. Here the CDR3 DNA reads TGTGCCTCCGGTGGGACAGGGGCCAAAAACATTCAGTACTTC. Translating it yields CASGGTGAKNIQYF.

As regards this clone: Other DNA sequences in the same sample also yield this CDR3. The chain links TRBV20-1 to TRBJ2-1; D might be TRBD1 or TRBD2, each matching 5 bases. V was trimmed by 5 bases and J by 5 bases, leaving 7 bases between them. CDR3 length: 11 amino acids. CDR1 and CDR2 (germline): DFQATT, SNEGSKA (reference sequence). The chain's CDR3 is CSARDDNEQFF. The DNA of the CDR3 is TGCAGTGCTCGGGACGACAATGAGCAGTTCTTC.